This entry lists 25 T cell receptor beta chains sequenced from one sample in a study of blood T cells in healthy people across ages. Sample-barcoded 5' priming and a J-beta primer mix drove a second PCR of roughly 7 to 11 cycles. TCRdb fed the 5' RACE reads into MiXCR, producing one record per CDR3 protein. The sample carries fewer than 1.5 million distinct CDR3 sequences, roughly 40% recorded once. Sequencing was carried out using blood. These receptors all stem from a woman aged 18-29 years in good health.

This clonotype was seen a few times. The rearrangement links TRBV7-2 to TRBJ1-2, with no clear D. There are 15 residues in the CDR3. V dropped 0 bases and J dropped 6 bases, with 14 bases sitting between them. CDR1 is SGHTA, CDR2 FQGNSA, per germline. CDR3 sequence reads: CASSLASSGSDGYTF. The CDR3 DNA reads as TGTGCCAGCAGCTTAGCTTCATCGGGTAGTGATGGCTACACCTTC.

This sequence joins TRBV6-5 and TRBJ1-1; 8 nucleotides line up with TRBD1. V lost 5 bases, J lost 1 base, and 6 bases stayed unmatched. The germline V gene has CDR1 MNHEY and CDR2 SVGAGI. The CDR3 sequence is 15 residues long. CDR3 sequence: CASSPTGTGNTEAFF. For the CDR3, the DNA is TGTGCCAGCAGTCCAACCGGGACAGGGAACACTGAAGCTTTCTTT.

This clonotype has more than one count but fewer than ten. The chain couples TRBV3-1 to TRBJ2-7; D gene uncertain. In germline, CDR1 is LGHDT, CDR2 YNNKEL (reference sequence). Trimming stripped 5 bases from V and 1 base from J, with 18 bases between. There are 16 residues in the CDR3. CDR3 sequence (DNA): TGTGCCAGCAGCTGGAACCCGACCGGGCCTTCCTACGAGCAGTACTTC. This sequence encodes CASSWNPTGPSYEQYF.

This chain connects TRBV2 to TRBJ1-5; D is ambiguous. CDR3 length: 16 amino acids. The V end lost 4 bases, the J end lost 0 bases, and 13 bases lay between the germline ends. Germline-derived CDR1 and CDR2 are SNHLY and FYNNEI. As DNA, the CDR3 is TGTGCCAGCAGTGGTATCGGGGTAGATAGCAATCAGCCCCAGCATTTT. Translating it yields CASSGIGVDSNQPQHF.

The rearrangement uses TRBV6-1 and TRBJ1-1, with D possibly matching TRBD1 (6 bases). Trimming left V 8 bases short and J 4 bases short, with 17 bases between. The V gene's germline CDR1 is MNHNS and CDR2 SASEGT. CDR3 length equals 14 residues. The CDR3 DNA is TGTGCCAGCGGGGGCCGGGGGTCGGCCACTGAAGCTTTCTTT. This gives the protein CASGGRGSATEAFF.

The chain links TRBV20-1 to TRBJ2-4; D possibly matches TRBD1 or TRBD2 (7 bases each). Matching the DNA end better, TRBJ2-7 makes the J call doubtful. Germline values: CDR1 DFQATT, CDR2 SNEGSKA (reference sequence). The CDR3 sequence is 14 residues long. CDR3 sequence: CSARADGRGGEQYF. DNA of the CDR3: TGCAGTGCTAGAGCGGATGGCAGGGGGGGCGAGCAGTACTTC.

This clonotype was recorded a few times. V is TRBV10-3 and J is TRBJ2-7, with D uncertain. CDR1 and CDR2 from the germline V gene are ENHRY and SYGVKD. CDR3 length: 13 residues. The germline V and J ends were trimmed by 3 bases and 4 bases, with 10 bases remaining between them. CDR3 sequence reads: CAISDYPAYEQYF. The CDR3 DNA reads TGTGCCATCAGTGATTACCCGGCTTACGAGCAGTACTTC.

This chain connects TRBV4-2 to TRBJ2-7; TRBD2 agrees at 11 bases. The V segment lost 0 bases and the J segment 7 bases; nucleotides outside the gene matches: 11. CDR1 and CDR2 (germline): LGHNA, YNFKEQ. This CDR3 is 17 amino acids long. CDR3 nucleotides: TGTGCCAGCAGCCAAGATACTAGCGGGGGTTCCTACAATGAGCAGTACTTC. Translated: CASSQDTSGGSYNEQYF.

This clonotype was seen just once. The chain joins TRBV20-1 to TRBJ2-5; TRBD1 aligns across 11 bases. The J call may be in error: the DNA end matches TRBJ2-7 better. CDR1 is DFQATT and CDR2 is SNEGSKA in the germline V gene (reference sequence). The CDR3 is 15 amino acids. The CDR3 reads CSAREPGQGGHEQYF. The CDR3 DNA sequence: TGCAGTGCTAGAGAACCGGGACAGGGGGGCCACGAGCAGTACTTC.

The J gene is TRBJ2-1, the V gene TRBV25-1; no firm D call. Germline V gene data show CDR1 as MGHDK and CDR2 as SYGVNS. This CDR3 comprises 13 residues. V dropped 3 bases and J dropped 6 bases, with 9 bases sitting between them. Written as DNA, the CDR3 is TGTGCCAGCAGTGAGCACTACCGCAATGAGCAGTTCTTC. It translates to CASSEHYRNEQFF.

This clonotype was detected ten times or more. The genes are TRBV11-2 and TRBJ2-5, with D hard to call. Germline CDR1 reads SGHAT; CDR2 reads FQNNGV. The CDR3 runs 13 residues. Trimming left V 1 base short and J 5 bases short, with 8 bases between. Here the CDR3 reads CASSLGSLETQYF. CDR3 in DNA: TGTGCCAGCAGCTTAGGTAGTTTGGAGACCCAGTACTTC. Full variable domain (remainder filled in from reference TRBV11-2 and TRBJ2-5): EAGVAQSPRYKIIEKRQSVAFWCNPISGHATLYWYQQILGQGPKLLIQFQNNGVVDDSQLPKDRFSAERLKGVDSTLKIQPAKLEDSAVYLCASSLGSLETQYFGPGTRLLVL.

This clonotype has only a few counts. J is TRBJ2-3 and V is TRBV20-1, with a tentative D call TRBD2 (6 bases). Trimming removed 3 bases at V and 6 bases at J, with 10 bases between. The CDR3 consists of 12 residues. The germline gives CDR1 DFQATT, CDR2 SNEGSKA (reference sequence). The CDR3, as DNA: TGCAGTGCTAGTTTCCGGGGGGATACGCAGTATTTT. Translating gives CSASFRGDTQYF.

This clonotype was detected only a few times. This rearrangement joins TRBV6-1 to TRBJ1-6; no clear D. The CDR3 is 15 amino acids. The V end was cut by 6 bases, the J end by 9 bases, with 18 bases between. Germline V gives CDR1 MNHNS, CDR2 SASEGT. In DNA, the CDR3 is TGTGCCAGCAGGACCTGGGGAGGTTTGCGTTCACCCCTCCACTTT. Its translation is CASRTWGGLRSPLHF.

This clonotype came up a few times. This chain connects TRBV20-1 to TRBJ1-2; D uncertain. The V gene lost 3 bases and the J gene lost 4 bases, with 12 bases spanning the gap. Germline lookup yields CDR1 DFQATT and CDR2 SNEGSKA (reference sequence). The CDR3 has 13 amino acids. CDR3 sequence (DNA): TGCAGTGCTAGGGAACCTATAACCTATGGCTACACCTTC. Amino acids: CSAREPITYGYTF.

The rearrangement uses TRBV20-1 and TRBJ2-3; D might be TRBD1 (5 bases). This CDR3 spans 13 amino acids. V lost 0 bases, J lost 3 bases, and 7 bases lay in between. Germline CDR1 reads DFQATT; CDR2 reads SNEGSKA (reference sequence). CDR3 sequence (DNA): TGCAGTGCTAGAGAGCCAGGGACAGATACGCAGTATTTT. Encoded protein: CSAREPGTDTQYF.

The J gene is TRBJ2-7, the V gene TRBV28, with D unresolved. The V gene's germline CDR1 is MDHEN and CDR2 SYDVKM. The ends were cut back, 4 bases at V and 5 bases at J, with 6 bases in the middle. CDR3 length equals 11 residues. CDR3: CASSSKHEQYF. CDR3 bases: TGTGCCAGCAGTTCTAAACACGAGCAGTACTTC.

The genes are TRBV10-3 and TRBJ2-7, with TRBD2 matching 8 bases. J lost 4 bases, V lost 2 bases, and 13 bases had no gene match. Per the germline V gene, CDR1 is ENHRY and CDR2 is SYGVKD. This CDR3 spans 17 amino acids. CDR3 region: CAISEPPGGGSLYEQYF. The DNA for the CDR3 is TGTGCCATCAGTGAGCCCCCGGGCGGGGGGAGTCTTTACGAGCAGTACTTC.

This clonotype was detected many times. This rearrangement joins TRBV3-1 to TRBJ2-3, with a tentative D call TRBD2 (6 bases). CDR3 size: 18 residues. Trimming took 2 bases from V and 3 from J, leaving 21 bases between them. CDR1 is LGHDT and CDR2 is YNNKEL in the germline V gene (reference sequence). The chain's CDR3 is CASSQSPHPGTLTDTQYF. The CDR3 DNA reads as TGTGCCAGCAGCCAAAGCCCCCACCCCGGGACTCTTACAGATACGCAGTATTTT.

This chain joins TRBV5-1 and TRBJ1-1, with D possibly matching TRBD1 (5 bases). Per germline, CDR1 SGHRS and CDR2 YFSETQ. Trimming shortened V by 4 bases and J by 4 bases, and 11 bases separated the two germline ends. CDR3 length: 13 amino acids. CDR3: CASSHGAATEAFF. Here the CDR3 DNA reads TGCGCCAGCAGCCACGGGGCGGCCACTGAAGCTTTCTTT.

The CDR3 coding sequence is TGTGCCAGCAGCTGGGGGACTAGCGGGAGGATCGGGGATGAGCAGTTCTTC. Protein: CASSWGTSGRIGDEQFF. The chain joins TRBV27 to TRBJ2-1, with 15 bases lining up with TRBD2. J gave up 8 bases and V 6 bases, and 11 bases lay outside the gene matches. Germline V gene data show CDR1 as MNHEY and CDR2 as SMNVEV (reference sequence). The CDR3 has 17 residues.

The chain has TRBV28 and TRBJ2-7; 7 bases fit TRBD1. The CDR3 runs 14 residues. Germline V lookup: CDR1 MDHEN, CDR2 SYDVKM. Trimming took 5 bases from V and 0 from J; bases not matched to a gene: 4. CDR3 bases: TGTGCCAGCAGTGGGGACAGTCCCTCCTACGAGCAGTACTTC. Translated, it gives CASSGDSPSYEQYF.

The table lists this clonotype with a few counts. The chain has TRBV12-3 or TRBV12-4 and TRBJ1-4, with D tentatively TRBD1 (5 bases). This CDR3 is 14 amino acids long. V shed 6 bases and J shed 6 bases, with 14 bases lying between them. CDR3 in amino acids: CASSRRGGYEKLFF. In nucleotides, the CDR3 is TGTGCCAGCAGCCGCCGGGGGGGTTATGAAAAACTGTTTTTT.

V and J are TRBV18 and TRBJ1-1; D gene uncertain. Germline CDR1 reads KGHSH; CDR2 reads LQKENI. V gave up 3 bases and J gave up 1 base, with 9 bases separating them. The CDR3 runs to 14 residues. CDR3 sequence (DNA): TGTGCCAGCTCACCGCAGGATGCGAACACTGAAGCTTTCTTT. Translated: CASSPQDANTEAFF.

This clonotype was seen a handful of times. The gene calls are TRBV20-1 and TRBJ2-1; 10 bases match TRBD2. CDR1 and CDR2 from the germline V gene are DFQATT and SNEGSKA (reference sequence). This CDR3 contains 15 residues. After removal of 3 bases from V and 2 bases from J, the junction contained 4 bases not matched to a gene. The CDR3: CSASTSGIPYNEQFF. The CDR3 DNA follows: TGCAGTGCTAGTACTAGCGGGATCCCCTACAATGAGCAGTTCTTC.

The chain is built from TRBV27 and TRBJ2-1, with TRBD1 matching over 7 bases. Germline loops: CDR1 MNHEY, CDR2 SMNVEV (reference sequence). Germline trimming cut 5 bases from V and 6 bases from J; bases unmatched to any gene: 16. The CDR3 contains 17 residues. The CDR3 nucleotides read TGTGCCAGCAGTCAGGGACCCCAGGGGGAAAAACGCAATGAGCAGTTCTTC. Amino acids: CASSQGPQGEKRNEQFF.